This T cell receptor beta chain originates from a study of CD8 T cells in ankylosing spondylitis. General study findings and limits: Existing reports had already noted some motif variants in reactive arthritis synovial fluid and blood. Matched ankylosing spondylitis synovial fluid reportedly showed significant enrichment of disease-linked clones. There was a TCR beta motif, made of several highly homologous variants, that appeared characteristic of ankylosing spondylitis blood.

TCR beta libraries were made by quantitative 5'-RACE with molecular barcodes. Each CDR3 protein gets one entry after TCRdb re-called the 5' RACE reads with MiXCR. The sample holds around 300,000 distinct CDR3 sequences, 9.5% to 13% seen once. Deletions cut 0 bases from V and 4 bases from J, with 14 bases between. Germline-derived CDR1 and CDR2 are SGHRS and YFSETQ. The CDR3 is 16 amino acids. This clonotype was observed at least ten times. The antigen is unknown. The V call is TRBV5-1, the J call TRBJ1-5; tentative D call: TRBD1 (6 bases). Sequencing was done on a sample of blood, either unsorted or a sorted T cell fraction (not recorded which). This receptor was identified in a female donor with ankylosing spondylitis or in good health (not recorded which). The CDR3 DNA reads as TGCGCCAGCAGCTTGGGTGGCGGACAGCGGAATCAGCCCCAGCATTTT. Translated, it gives CASSLGGGQRNQPQHF. The complete variable domain, with remaining parts taken from reference TRBV5-1 and TRBJ1-5, reads KAGVTQTPRYLIKTRGQQVTLSCSPISGHRSVSWYQQTPGQGLQFLFEYFSETQRNKGNFPGRFSGRQFSNSRSEMNVSTLELGDSALYLCASSLGGGQRNQPQHFGDGTRLSIL.